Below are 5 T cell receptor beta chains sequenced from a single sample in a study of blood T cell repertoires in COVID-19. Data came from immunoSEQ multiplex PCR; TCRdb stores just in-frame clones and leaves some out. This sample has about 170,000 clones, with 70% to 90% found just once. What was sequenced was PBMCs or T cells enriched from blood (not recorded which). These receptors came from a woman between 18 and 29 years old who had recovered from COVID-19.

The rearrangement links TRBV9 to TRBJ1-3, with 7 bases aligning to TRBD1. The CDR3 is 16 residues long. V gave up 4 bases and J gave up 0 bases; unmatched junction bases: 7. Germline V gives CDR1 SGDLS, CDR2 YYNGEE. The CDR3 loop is CASSPRDRISGNTIYF. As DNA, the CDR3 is TGTGCCAGCAGCCCCCGGGACAGAATCTCTGGAAACACCATATATTTT.

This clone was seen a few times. The CDR3 bases are TGCGCCAGCAGCGTTTGGGGAGGCACTGAAGCTTTCTTT. This encodes CASSVWGGTEAFF. The genes are TRBV4-1 and TRBJ1-1; D is unresolved. Germline V gene data show CDR1 as MGHRA and CDR2 as YSYEKL. The CDR3 is 13 amino acids. Trimming took off 5 bases at V and 4 bases at J, with 11 bases between the two ends.

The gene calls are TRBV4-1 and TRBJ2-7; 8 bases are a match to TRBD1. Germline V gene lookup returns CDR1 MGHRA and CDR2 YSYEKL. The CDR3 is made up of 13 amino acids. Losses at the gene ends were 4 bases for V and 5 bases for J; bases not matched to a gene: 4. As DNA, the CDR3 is TGCGCCAGCAGCCTCCCGGGACAGGACGAGCAGTACTTC. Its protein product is CASSLPGQDEQYF.

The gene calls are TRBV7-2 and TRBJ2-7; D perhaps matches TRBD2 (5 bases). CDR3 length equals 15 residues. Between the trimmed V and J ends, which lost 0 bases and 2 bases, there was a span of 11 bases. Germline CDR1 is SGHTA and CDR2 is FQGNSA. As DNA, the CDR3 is TGTGCCAGCAGCTTAGCGGAGGTGAGCGCCTACGAGCAGTACTTC. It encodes CASSLAEVSAYEQYF.

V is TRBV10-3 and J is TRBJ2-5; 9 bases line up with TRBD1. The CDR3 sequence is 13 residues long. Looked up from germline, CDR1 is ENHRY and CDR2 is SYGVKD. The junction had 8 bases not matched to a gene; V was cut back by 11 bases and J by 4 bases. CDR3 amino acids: CASNRGLRETQYF. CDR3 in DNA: TGTGCCTCAAACAGGGGGCTCCGAGAGACCCAGTACTTC.